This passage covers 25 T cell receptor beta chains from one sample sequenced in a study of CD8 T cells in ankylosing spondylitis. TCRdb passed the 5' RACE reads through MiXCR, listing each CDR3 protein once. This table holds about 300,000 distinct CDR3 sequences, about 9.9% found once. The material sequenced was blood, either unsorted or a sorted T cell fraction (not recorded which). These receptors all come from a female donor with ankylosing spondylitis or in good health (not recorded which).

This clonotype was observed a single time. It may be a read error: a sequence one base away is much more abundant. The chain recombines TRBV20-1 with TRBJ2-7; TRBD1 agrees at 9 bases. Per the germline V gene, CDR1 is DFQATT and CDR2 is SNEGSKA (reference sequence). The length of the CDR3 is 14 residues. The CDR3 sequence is CSAAPGQGVHEQNF. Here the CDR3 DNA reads TGCAGTGCTGCTCCGGGACAGGGAGTCCACGAGCAGAACTTC.

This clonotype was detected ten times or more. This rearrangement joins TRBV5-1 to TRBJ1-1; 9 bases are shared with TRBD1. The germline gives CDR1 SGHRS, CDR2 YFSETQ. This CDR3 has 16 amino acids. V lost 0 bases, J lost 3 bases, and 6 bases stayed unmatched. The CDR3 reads CASSLVTGQGYTEAFF. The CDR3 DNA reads TGCGCCAGCAGCTTGGTGACGGGACAGGGTTACACTGAAGCTTTCTTT.

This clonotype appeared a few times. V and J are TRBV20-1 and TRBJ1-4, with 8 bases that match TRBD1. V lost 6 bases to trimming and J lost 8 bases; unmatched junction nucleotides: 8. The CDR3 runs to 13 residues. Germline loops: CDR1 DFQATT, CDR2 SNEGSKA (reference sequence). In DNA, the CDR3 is TGCAGTGCCACCGGGACAGGAGGGGAAAAACTGTTTTTT. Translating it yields CSATGTGGEKLFF.

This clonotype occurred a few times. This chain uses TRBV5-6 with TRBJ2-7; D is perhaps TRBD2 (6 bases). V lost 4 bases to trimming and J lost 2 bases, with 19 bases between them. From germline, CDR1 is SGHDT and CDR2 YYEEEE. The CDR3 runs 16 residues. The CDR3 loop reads CASSARGWGTTYEQYF. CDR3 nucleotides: TGTGCCAGCAGCGCCCGGGGGTGGGGTACCACCTACGAGCAGTACTTC.

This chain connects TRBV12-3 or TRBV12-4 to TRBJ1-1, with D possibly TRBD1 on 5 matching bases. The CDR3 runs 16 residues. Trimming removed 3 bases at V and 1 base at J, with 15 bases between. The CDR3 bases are TGTGCCAGCAGTTTCCCCCAGGGAGTCGGGAACACTGAAGCTTTCTTT. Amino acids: CASSFPQGVGNTEAFF.

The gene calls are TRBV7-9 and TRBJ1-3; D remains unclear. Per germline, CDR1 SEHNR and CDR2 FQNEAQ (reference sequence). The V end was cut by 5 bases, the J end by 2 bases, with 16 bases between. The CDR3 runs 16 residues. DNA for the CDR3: TGTGCCAGCAGCCTAGGACTAGGAGGCCCTGGAAACACCATATATTTT. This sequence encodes CASSLGLGGPGNTIYF.

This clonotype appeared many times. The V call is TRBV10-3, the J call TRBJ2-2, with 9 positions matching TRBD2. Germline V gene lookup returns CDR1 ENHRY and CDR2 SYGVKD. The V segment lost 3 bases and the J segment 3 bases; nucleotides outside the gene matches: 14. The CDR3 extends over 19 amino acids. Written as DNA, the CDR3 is TGTGCCATCAGTGAAGGAGAGCGGGGGGCCTTCACATACACCGGGGAGCTGTTTTTT. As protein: CAISEGERGAFTYTGELFF.

DNA for the CDR3: TGTGCCAGCAGACTCGGGACTAGCGGGAGGTCCTCCTACGAGCAGTACTTC. This encodes CASRLGTSGRSSYEQYF. The chain recombines TRBV28 with TRBJ2-7; the match to TRBD2 covers 15 bases. This CDR3 contains 17 residues. Trimming cost V 6 bases and J 0 bases; bases outside gene matches: 6. The germline gives CDR1 MDHEN, CDR2 SYDVKM.

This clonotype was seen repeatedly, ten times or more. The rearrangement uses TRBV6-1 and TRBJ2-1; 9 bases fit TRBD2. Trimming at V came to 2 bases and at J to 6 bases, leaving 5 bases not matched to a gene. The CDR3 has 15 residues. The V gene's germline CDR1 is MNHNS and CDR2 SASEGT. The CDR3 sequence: CASSERGLALNEQFF. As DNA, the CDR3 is TGTGCCAGCAGTGAAAGGGGACTAGCCCTCAATGAGCAGTTCTTC.

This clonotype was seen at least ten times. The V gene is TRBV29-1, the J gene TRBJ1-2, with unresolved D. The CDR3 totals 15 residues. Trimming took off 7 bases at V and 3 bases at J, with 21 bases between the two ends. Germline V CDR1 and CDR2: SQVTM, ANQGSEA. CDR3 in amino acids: CSAAWPGGDHYGYTF. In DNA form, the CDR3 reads TGCAGCGCCGCCTGGCCCGGAGGAGACCACTATGGCTACACCTTC.

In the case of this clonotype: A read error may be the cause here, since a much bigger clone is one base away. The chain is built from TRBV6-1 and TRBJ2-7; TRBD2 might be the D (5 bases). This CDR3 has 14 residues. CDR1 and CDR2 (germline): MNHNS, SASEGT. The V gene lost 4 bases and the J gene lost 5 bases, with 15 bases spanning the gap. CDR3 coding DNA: TGTGCCAGCAGTGTACCGGGATCAGAGAACGAGCAGTACTTC. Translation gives CASSVPGSENEQYF.

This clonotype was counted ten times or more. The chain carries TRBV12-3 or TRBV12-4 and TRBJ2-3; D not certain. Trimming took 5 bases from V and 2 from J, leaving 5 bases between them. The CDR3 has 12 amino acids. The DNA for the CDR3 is TGTGCCAGCAGTCGATACACAGATACGCAGTATTTT. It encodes CASSRYTDTQYF.

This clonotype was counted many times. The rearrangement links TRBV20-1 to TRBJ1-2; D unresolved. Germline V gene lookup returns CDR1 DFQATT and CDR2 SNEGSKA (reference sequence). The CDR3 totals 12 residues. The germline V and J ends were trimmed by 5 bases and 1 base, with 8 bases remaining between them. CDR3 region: CSASQDNYGYTF. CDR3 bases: TGCAGTGCTTCGCAGGATAACTATGGCTACACCTTC.

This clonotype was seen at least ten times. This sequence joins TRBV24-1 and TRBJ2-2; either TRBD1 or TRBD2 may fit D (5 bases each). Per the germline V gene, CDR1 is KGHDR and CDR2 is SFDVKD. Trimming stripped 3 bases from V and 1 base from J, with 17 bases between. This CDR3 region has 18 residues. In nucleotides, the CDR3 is TGTGCCACCAGTGATGACGGGATTCGACAGCGGAACACCGGGGAGCTGTTTTTT. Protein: CATSDDGIRQRNTGELFF.

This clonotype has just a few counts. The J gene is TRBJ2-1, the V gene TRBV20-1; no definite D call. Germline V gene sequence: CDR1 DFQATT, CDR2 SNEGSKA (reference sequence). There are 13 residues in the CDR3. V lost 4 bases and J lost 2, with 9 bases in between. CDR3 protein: CSANLDPYNEQFF. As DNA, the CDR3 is TGCAGTGCTAATTTAGACCCCTACAATGAGCAGTTCTTC.

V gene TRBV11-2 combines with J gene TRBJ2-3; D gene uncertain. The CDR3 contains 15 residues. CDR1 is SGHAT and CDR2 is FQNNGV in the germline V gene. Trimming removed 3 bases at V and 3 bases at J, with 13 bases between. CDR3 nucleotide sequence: TGTGCCAGCAGCTTGTCTGGGGTCAGGACAGATACGCAGTATTTT. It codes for CASSLSGVRTDTQYF. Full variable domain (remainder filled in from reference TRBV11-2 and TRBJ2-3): EAGVAQSPRYKIIEKRQSVAFWCNPISGHATLYWYQQILGQGPKLLIQFQNNGVVDDSQLPKDRFSAERLKGVDSTLKIQPAKLEDSAVYLCASSLSGVRTDTQYFGPGTRLTVL.

The chain's CDR3 is CASSTGAGSLNEQFF. DNA of the CDR3: TGTGCCAGCTCTACAGGGGCCGGCTCCCTTAATGAGCAGTTCTTC. This chain links TRBV7-9 with TRBJ2-1, with 7 bases lining up with TRBD1. From germline, CDR1 is SEHNR and CDR2 FQNEAQ (reference sequence). V shed 8 bases, J shed 7 bases, and the junction held 14 bases outside the gene matches. The CDR3 contains 15 residues.

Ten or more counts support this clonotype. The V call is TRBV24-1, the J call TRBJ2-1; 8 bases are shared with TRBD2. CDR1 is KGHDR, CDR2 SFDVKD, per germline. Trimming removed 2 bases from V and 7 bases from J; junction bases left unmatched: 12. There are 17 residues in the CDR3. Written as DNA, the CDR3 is TGTGCCACCAGTGATTCCAGGCCGGGACTAGTGGGGAATGAGCAGTTCTTC. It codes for CATSDSRPGLVGNEQFF.

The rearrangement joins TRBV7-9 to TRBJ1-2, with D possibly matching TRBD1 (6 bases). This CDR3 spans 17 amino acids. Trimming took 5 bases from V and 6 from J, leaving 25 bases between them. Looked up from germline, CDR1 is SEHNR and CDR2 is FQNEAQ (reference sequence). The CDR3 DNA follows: TGTGCCAGCAGCCTCCCCGGGGGGGCAGGAAGGAGGAATGGCTACACCTTC. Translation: CASSLPGGAGRRNGYTF.

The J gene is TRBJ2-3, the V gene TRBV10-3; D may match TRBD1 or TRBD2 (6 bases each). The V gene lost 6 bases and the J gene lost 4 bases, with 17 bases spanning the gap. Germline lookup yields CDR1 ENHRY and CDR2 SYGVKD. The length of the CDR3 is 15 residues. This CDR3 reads CAISSAGEVADTQYF. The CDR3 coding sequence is TGTGCCATCAGCTCTGCAGGGGAGGTGGCAGATACGCAGTATTTT.

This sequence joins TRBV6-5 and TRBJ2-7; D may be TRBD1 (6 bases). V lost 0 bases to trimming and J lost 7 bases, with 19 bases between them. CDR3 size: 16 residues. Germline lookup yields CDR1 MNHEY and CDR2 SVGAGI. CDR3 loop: CASSYSGAALGEEQYF. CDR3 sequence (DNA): TGTGCCAGCAGTTACTCGGGGGCGGCGCTAGGAGAAGAGCAGTACTTC.

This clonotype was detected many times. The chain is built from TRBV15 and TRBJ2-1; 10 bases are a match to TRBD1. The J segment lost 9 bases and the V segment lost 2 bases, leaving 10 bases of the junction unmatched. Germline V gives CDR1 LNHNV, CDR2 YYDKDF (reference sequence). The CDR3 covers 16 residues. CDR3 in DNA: TGTGCCACCAGCAGAAGGACAGGGGGTCTAGGGGGTGAGCAGTTCTTC. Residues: CATSRRTGGLGGEQFF.

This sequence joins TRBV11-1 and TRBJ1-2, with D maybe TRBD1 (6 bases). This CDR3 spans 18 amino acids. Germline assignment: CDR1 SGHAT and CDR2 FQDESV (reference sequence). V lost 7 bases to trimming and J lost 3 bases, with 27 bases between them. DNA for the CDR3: TGTGCCAGCAACCGCCACCCCCGGAACAGGGATTTTGACTATGGCTACACCTTC. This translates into CASNRHPRNRDFDYGYTF.

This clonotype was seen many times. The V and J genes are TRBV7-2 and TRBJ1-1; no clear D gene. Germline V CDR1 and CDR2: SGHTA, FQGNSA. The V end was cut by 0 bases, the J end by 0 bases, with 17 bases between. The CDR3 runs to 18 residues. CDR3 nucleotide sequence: TGTGCCAGCAGCTTAGCGCTGAGGGCGAAGCTTTTGAACACTGAAGCTTTCTTT. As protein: CASSLALRAKLLNTEAFF.

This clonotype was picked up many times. CDR3 coding DNA: TGCGCCAGCAGCCAAGAACAGGGCTACGAGCAGTACTTC. It is translated as CASSQEQGYEQYF. The chain has TRBV4-1 and TRBJ2-7, with a weak D call TRBD1 (6 bases). With 0 bases removed from V and 3 bases from J, the gap between germline ends came to 6 bases. The CDR3 sequence is 13 residues long. Germline lookup yields CDR1 MGHRA and CDR2 YSYEKL.